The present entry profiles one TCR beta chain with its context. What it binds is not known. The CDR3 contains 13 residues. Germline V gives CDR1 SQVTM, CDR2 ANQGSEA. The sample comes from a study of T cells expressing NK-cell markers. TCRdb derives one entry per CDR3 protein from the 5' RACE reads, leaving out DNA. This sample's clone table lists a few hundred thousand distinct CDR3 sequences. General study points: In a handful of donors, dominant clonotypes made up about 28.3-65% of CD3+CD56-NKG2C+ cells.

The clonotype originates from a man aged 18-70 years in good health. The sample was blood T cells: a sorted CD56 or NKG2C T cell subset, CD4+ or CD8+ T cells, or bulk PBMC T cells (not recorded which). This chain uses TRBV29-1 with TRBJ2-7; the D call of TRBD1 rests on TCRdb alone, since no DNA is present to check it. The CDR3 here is CSVEWDRSPEQYF.